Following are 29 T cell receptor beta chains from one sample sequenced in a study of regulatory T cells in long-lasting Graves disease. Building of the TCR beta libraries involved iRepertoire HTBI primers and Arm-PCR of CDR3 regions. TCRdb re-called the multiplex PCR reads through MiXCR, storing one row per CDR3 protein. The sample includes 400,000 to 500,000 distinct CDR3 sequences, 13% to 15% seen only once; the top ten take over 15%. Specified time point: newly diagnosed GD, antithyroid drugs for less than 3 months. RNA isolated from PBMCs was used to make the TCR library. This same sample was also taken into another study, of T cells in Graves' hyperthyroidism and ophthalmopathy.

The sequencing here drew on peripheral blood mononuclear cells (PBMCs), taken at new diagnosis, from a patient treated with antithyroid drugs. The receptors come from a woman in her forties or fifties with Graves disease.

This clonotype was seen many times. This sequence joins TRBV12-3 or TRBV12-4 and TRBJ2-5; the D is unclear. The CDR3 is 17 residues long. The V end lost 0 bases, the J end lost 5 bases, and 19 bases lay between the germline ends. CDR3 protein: CASSLARMGFEVETQYF. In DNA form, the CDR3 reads TGTGCCAGCAGTTTAGCGAGGATGGGATTCGAAGTGGAGACCCAGTACTTC.

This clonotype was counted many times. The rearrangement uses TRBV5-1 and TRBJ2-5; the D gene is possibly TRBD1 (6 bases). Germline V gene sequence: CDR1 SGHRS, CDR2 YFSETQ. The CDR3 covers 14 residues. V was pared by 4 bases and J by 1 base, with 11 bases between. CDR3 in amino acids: CASSPGQLQETQYF. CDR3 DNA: TGCGCCAGCAGCCCTGGACAGCTCCAAGAGACCCAGTACTTC.

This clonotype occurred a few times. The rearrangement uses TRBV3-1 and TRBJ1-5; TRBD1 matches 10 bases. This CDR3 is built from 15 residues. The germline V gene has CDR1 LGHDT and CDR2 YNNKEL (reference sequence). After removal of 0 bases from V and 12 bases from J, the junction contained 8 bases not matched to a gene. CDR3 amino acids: CASSQDSTGGQVQHF. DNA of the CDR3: TGTGCCAGCAGCCAAGACTCGACAGGGGGCCAGGTCCAGCATTTT.

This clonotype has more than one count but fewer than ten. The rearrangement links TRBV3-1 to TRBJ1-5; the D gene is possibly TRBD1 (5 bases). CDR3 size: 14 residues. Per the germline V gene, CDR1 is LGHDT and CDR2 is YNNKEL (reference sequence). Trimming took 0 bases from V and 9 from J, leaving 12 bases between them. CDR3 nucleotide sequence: TGTGCCAGCAGCCAAGACCAGGCCGGGGGGCCCCAGCATTTT. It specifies CASSQDQAGGPQHF.

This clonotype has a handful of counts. As DNA, the CDR3 is TGTGCCAGCAGTTTTTGGAGGGGCCAGGGTGATTCACCCCTCCACTTT. As protein: CASSFWRGQGDSPLHF. This rearrangement joins TRBV28 to TRBJ1-6, with a tentative D call TRBD1 (5 bases). The CDR3 is 16 amino acids. Trimming left V 3 bases short and J 8 bases short, with 17 bases between. Germline V gene sequence: CDR1 MDHEN, CDR2 SYDVKM.

This chain's CDR3 is CASSRTTTYEQYF. In DNA form, the CDR3 reads TGTGCCAGTAGTAGGACTACAACCTACGAGCAGTACTTC. The chain carries TRBV19 and TRBJ2-7, with D tentatively TRBD2 (6 bases). Germline CDR1 LNHDA, CDR2 SQIVND (reference sequence). This CDR3 is built from 13 residues. With 4 bases removed from V and 2 bases from J, the gap between germline ends came to 9 bases.

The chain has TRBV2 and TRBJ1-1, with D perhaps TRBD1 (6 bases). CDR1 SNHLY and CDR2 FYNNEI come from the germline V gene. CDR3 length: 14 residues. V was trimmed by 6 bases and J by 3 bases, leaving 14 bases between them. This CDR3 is CASSSLDRYTEAFF. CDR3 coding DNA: TGTGCCAGCAGCTCCTTGGACAGATACACTGAAGCTTTCTTT.

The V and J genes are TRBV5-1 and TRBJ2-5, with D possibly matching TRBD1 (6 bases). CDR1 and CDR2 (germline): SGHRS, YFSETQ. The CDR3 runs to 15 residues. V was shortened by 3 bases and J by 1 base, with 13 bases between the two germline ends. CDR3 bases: TGCGCCAGCAGCTCTATACAGGGTTCCCAAGAGACCCAGTACTTC. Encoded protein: CASSSIQGSQETQYF.

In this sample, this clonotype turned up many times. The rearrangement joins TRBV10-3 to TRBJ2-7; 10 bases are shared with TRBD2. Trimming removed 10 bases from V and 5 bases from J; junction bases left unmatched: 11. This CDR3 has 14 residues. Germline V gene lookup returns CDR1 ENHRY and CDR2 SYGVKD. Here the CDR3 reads CATTTTSGIHEQYF. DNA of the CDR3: TGTGCCACCACCACAACTAGCGGGATCCACGAGCAGTACTTC.

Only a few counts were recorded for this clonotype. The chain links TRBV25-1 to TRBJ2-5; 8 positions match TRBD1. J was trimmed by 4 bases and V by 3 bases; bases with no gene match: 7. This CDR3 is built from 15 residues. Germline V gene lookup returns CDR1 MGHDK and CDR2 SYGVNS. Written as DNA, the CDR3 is TGTGCCAGCAGTGACTATCGGACAGGGAGAGAGACCCAGTACTTC. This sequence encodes CASSDYRTGRETQYF.

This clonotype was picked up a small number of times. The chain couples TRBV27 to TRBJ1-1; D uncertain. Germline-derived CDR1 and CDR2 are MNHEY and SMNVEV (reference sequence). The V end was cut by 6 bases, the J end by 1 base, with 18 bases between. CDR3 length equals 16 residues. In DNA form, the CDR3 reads TGTGCCAGCAGCCCAAGGGTCCAAATTACGAACACTGAAGCTTTCTTT. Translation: CASSPRVQITNTEAFF.

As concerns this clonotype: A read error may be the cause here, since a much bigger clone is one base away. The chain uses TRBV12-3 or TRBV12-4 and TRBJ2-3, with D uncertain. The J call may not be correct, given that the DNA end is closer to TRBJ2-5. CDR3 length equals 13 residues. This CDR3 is CASSFWQEKTQYF. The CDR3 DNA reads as TGTGCCAGCAGTTTTTGGCAGGAAAAGACCCAGTACTTC.

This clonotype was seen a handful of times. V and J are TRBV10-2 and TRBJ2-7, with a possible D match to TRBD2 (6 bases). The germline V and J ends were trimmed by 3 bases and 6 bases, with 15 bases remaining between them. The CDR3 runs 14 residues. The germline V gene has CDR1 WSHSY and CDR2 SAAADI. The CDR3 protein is CASSEDGSWGEQYF. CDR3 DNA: TGCGCCAGCAGTGAAGACGGGAGCTGGGGCGAGCAGTACTTC.

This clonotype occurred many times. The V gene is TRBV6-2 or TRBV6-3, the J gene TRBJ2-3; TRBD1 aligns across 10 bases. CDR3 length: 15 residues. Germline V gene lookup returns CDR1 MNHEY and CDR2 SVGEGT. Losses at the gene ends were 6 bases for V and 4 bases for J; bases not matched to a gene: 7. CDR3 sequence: CASSYGTGVADTQYF. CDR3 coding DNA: TGTGCCAGCAGCTACGGGACAGGGGTTGCAGATACGCAGTATTTT.

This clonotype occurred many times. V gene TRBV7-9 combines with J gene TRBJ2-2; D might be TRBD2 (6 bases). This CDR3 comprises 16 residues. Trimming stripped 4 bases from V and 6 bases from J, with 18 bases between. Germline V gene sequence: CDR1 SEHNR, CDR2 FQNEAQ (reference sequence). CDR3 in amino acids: CASSSLSLAIAGELFF. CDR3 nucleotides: TGTGCCAGCAGCTCCCTGTCGCTAGCGATTGCCGGGGAGCTGTTTTTT.

CDR3 region: CASSMGLLAGDRGYEQYF. For the CDR3, the DNA is TGTGCCAGTAGTATGGGGCTACTAGCGGGAGACAGGGGCTACGAGCAGTACTTC. This chain links TRBV19 with TRBJ2-7; 11 nucleotides match TRBD2. Germline V gene lookup returns CDR1 LNHDA and CDR2 SQIVND (reference sequence). The CDR3 contains 18 residues. Trimming at V came to 3 bases and at J to 3 bases, leaving 13 bases not matched to a gene.

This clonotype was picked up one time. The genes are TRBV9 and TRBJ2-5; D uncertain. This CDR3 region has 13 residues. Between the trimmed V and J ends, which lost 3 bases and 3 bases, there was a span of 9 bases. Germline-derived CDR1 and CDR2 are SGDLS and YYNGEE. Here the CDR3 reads CASSGTREETQYF. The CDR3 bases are TGTGCCAGCAGCGGTACAAGAGAAGAGACCCAGTACTTC.

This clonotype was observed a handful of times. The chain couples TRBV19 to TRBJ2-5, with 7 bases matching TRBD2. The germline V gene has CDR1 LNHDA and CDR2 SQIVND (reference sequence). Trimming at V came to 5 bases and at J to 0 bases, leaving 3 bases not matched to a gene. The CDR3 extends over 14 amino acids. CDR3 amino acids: CASSDLADQETQYF. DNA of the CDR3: TGTGCCAGTAGTGACCTAGCGGACCAAGAGACCCAGTACTTC. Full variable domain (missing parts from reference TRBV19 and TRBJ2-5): DGGITQSPKYLFRKEGQNVTLSCEQNLNHDAMYWYRQDPGQGLRLIYYSQIVNDFQKGDIAEGYSVSREKKESFPLTVTSAQKNPTAFYLCASSDLADQETQYFGPGTRLLVL.

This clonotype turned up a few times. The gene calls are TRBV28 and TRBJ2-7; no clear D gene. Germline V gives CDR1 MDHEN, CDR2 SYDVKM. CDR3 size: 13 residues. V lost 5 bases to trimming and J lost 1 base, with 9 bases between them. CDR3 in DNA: TGTGCCAGCAGTCTCCCCCAGTCCTACGAGCAGTACTTC. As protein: CASSLPQSYEQYF.

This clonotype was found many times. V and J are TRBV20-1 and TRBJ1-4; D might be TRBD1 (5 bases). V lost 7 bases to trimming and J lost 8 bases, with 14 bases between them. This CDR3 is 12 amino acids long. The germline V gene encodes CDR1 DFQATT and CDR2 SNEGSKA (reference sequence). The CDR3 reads CSVPGGGEKLFF. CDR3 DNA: TGCAGTGTCCCCGGGGGAGGAGAAAAACTGTTTTTT.

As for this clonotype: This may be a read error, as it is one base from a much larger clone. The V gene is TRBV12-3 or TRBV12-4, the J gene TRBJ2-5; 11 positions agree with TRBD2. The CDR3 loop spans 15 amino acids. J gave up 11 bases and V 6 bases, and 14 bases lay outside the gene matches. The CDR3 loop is CASSSGLAEVGEQYF. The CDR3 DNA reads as TGTGCCAGCAGCTCGGGACTAGCGGAGGTCGGTGAGCAGTACTTC.

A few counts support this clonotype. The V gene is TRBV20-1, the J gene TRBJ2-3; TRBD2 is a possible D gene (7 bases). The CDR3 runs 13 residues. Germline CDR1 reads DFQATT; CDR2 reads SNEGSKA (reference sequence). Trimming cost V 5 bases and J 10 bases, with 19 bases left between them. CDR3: CSAPRAEGGAQYF. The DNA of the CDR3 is TGCAGTGCTCCTCGGGCCGAGGGGGGGGCGCAGTATTTT.

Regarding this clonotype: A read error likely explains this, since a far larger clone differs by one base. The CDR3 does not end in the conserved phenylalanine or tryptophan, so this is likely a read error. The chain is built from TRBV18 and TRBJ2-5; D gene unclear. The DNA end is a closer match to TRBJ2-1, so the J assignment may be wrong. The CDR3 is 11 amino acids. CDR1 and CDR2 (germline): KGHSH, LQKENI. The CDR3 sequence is CASSPKDEQFI. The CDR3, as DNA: TGTGCCAGCTCACCAAAGGATGAGCAGTTCATC.

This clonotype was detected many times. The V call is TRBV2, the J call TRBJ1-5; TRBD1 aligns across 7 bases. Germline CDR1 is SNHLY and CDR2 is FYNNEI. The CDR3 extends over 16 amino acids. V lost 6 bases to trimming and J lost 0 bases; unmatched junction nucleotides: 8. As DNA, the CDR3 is TGTGCCAGCAGGGCCGACAGGGCACTTAGCAATCAGCCCCAGCATTTT. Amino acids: CASRADRALSNQPQHF.

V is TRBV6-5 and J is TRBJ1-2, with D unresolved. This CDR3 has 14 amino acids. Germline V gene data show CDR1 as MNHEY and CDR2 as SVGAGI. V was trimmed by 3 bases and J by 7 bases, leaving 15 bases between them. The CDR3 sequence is CASSYGSAVGGYTF. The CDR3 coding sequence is TGTGCCAGCAGTTATGGGTCCGCGGTCGGTGGCTACACCTTC.

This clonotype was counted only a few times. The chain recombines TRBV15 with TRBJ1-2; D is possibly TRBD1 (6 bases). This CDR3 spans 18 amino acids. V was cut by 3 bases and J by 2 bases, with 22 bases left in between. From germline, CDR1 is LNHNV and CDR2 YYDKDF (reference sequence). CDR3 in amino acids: CATSSPVGIQGLNYGYTF. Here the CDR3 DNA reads TGTGCCACCAGCAGCCCGGTGGGCATTCAGGGGCTAAACTATGGCTACACCTTC.

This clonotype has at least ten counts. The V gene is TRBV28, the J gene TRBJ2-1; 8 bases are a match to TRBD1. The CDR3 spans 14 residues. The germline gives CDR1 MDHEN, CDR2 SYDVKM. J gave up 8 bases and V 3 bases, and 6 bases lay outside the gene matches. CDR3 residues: CASSFSDRGYEQFF. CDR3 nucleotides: TGTGCCAGCAGTTTCTCAGACAGGGGCTATGAGCAGTTCTTC.

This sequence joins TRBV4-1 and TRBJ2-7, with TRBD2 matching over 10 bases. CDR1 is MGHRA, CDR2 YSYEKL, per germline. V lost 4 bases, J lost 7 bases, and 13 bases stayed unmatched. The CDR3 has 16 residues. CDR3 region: CASSRAGTSASREQYF. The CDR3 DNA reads TGCGCCAGCAGCCGAGCCGGGACTAGCGCTTCTCGTGAGCAGTACTTC.

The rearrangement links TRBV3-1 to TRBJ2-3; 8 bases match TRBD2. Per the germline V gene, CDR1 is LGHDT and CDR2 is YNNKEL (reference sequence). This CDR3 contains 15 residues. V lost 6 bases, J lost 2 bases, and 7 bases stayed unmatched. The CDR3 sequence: CASSLLSGVTDTQYF. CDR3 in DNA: TGTGCCAGCAGTCTACTTAGCGGGGTCACAGATACGCAGTATTTT.